These 8 T cell receptor beta chains were all obtained from the same sample, sequenced in a study of cytomegalovirus exposure and HLA in healthy donors. The PCR employed 60 Vbeta primers together with 13 Jbeta primers. The table came from immunoSEQ multiplex PCR; TCRdb's copy has only in-frame clones and leaves some out. This sample has about 200,000 clones, with approximately 78% found just once. Sample: PBMCs. Every receptor here comes from a woman in her thirties or forties in good health and CMV-seronegative.

The V call is TRBV19, the J call TRBJ1-2; D may be TRBD1 (6 bases). Trimming pared 5 bases from V and 3 bases from J, leaving 22 bases between. Per the germline V gene, CDR1 is LNHDA and CDR2 is SQIVND (reference sequence). The CDR3 consists of 17 residues. CDR3 DNA sequence: TGTGCCAGTAGTTGGCAGGACTCCAGGGGCGGTCACTATGGCTACACCTTC. Translation gives CASSWQDSRGGHYGYTF.

The J gene is TRBJ1-1, the V gene TRBV18; TRBD1 might be the D (6 bases). This CDR3 is 14 amino acids long. V lost 2 bases and J lost 4, with 11 bases in between. Germline V gene lookup returns CDR1 KGHSH and CDR2 LQKENI. The DNA of the CDR3 is TGTGCCAGCTCACCAGGGGAGGGGGTCACTGAAGCTTTCTTT. The encoded protein is CASSPGEGVTEAFF.

The rearrangement links TRBV28 to TRBJ2-2; 7 nucleotides line up with TRBD1. This CDR3 spans 15 amino acids. Germline values: CDR1 MDHEN, CDR2 SYDVKM. V gave up 3 bases and J gave up 6 bases; unmatched junction bases: 7. The CDR3 here is CASSFRGLKAGELFF. The CDR3 DNA sequence: TGTGCCAGCAGTTTTAGGGGGCTTAAGGCCGGGGAGCTGTTTTTT.

This sequence joins TRBV2 and TRBJ2-1; D gene uncertain. CDR3 length: 14 residues. Trimming took off 0 bases at V and 7 bases at J, with 10 bases between the two ends. CDR1 and CDR2 from the germline V gene are SNHLY and FYNNEI. DNA of the CDR3: TGTGCCAGCAGTGAAGCGCTCAGGATTAATGAGCAGTTCTTC. Its protein product is CASSEALRINEQFF.

This clone was counted a single time. This rearrangement joins TRBV7-2 to TRBJ2-2; D is perhaps TRBD2 (6 bases). V shed 5 bases and J shed 0 bases, with 10 bases lying between them. The CDR3 has 15 residues. Germline V gene data show CDR1 as SGHTA and CDR2 as FQGNSA. This CDR3 is CASSLAGTNTGELFF. In DNA form, the CDR3 reads TGTGCCAGCAGCCTCGCGGGGACGAACACCGGGGAGCTGTTTTTT.

This chain uses TRBV2 with TRBJ2-7; maybe TRBD1 (5 bases). V lost 6 bases and J 0 bases, leaving 6 bases between the germline ends. CDR3 length equals 12 residues. The germline CDR1 and CDR2 sequences are SNHLY and FYNNEI. The CDR3 DNA sequence: TGTGCCAGCAGCGACAGCTCCTACGAGCAGTACTTC. Translating gives CASSDSSYEQYF.

This rearrangement joins TRBV2 to TRBJ1-6; the match to TRBD1 covers 9 bases. Trimming cost V 8 bases and J 10 bases; bases outside gene matches: 9. Germline values: CDR1 SNHLY, CDR2 FYNNEI. The CDR3 spans 14 residues. The CDR3 nucleotides are TGTGCCAGCGGTCCGGGACAGGGCTGGTCACCCCTCCACTTT. Residues: CASGPGQGWSPLHF.

V usage is TRBV27 and J usage is TRBJ2-7; D possibly corresponds to TRBD2 (7 bases). This CDR3 region has 14 residues. Germline CDR1 is MNHEY and CDR2 is SMNVEV (reference sequence). V was shortened by 3 bases and J by 5 bases, with 14 bases between the two germline ends. The CDR3 coding sequence is TGTGCCAGCAGTTTTGGGGGCGGGAGTAACGAGCAGTACTTC. It yields the protein CASSFGGGSNEQYF.